The sequence of this T cell receptor (beta chain) was determined in a study of STAT5B mutations in CD4+ large granular lymphocyte leukemia. Looking at the study overall: Among healthy donors, a particular HLA allele went with more CDR3 'QG' motifs. Study-wide results and caveats: Main leukemic clonotypes were patient-specific, but around 25% appeared at low frequency elsewhere.

As processed by the authors: Lowest detectable productive clonotype frequency was 2.59 x 10-5. Method: immunoSEQ multiplex PCR; TCRdb's copy keeps in-frame clones and lacks some. V and J calls plus clone size are reproduced from that table; the DNA served to infer D and trimming. Among 31,000 or so clones listed, around 80% were seen once. This clone was counted between two and nine times. Its antigen is not known. The source is a human donor in good health. What was sequenced was CD4+ T cells from blood buffy coats.

The CDR3 is CSAAGQVSYNEQFF. CDR3 coding DNA: TGCAGCGCCGCGGGACAGGTTTCCTACAATGAGCAGTTCTTC. The genes are TRBV29-1 and TRBJ2-1; 8 nucleotides line up with TRBD1. Looked up from germline, CDR1 is SQVTM and CDR2 is ANQGSEA. V gave up 7 bases and J gave up 1 base; unmatched junction bases: 6. This CDR3 comprises 14 residues.